These 18 T cell receptor beta chains came from one sample sequenced in a study of T cell changes during pregnancy in multiple sclerosis. This table comes from immunoSEQ multiplex PCR, and its TCRdb copy is limited to in-frame clones, with some not included. The sample consists of 55,000 to 65,000 clones, about nine tenths of them appearing once. Sequenced here: peripheral blood, sampled in the first trimester of pregnancy. The receptors shown here come from a female donor in good health, enrolled as a control in a pregnancy study.

This chain links TRBV28 with TRBJ2-3; possible D gene TRBD1, 6 bases. The CDR3 totals 16 residues. Germline assignment: CDR1 MDHEN and CDR2 SYDVKM. The V end lost 10 bases, the J end lost 4 bases, and 24 bases lay between the germline ends. CDR3 sequence (DNA): TGTGCCACCTACTTAACCGGGACAATCGCAGCAGATACGCAGTATTTT. This gives the protein CATYLTGTIAADTQYF. Full variable domain (remainder filled in from reference TRBV28 and TRBJ2-3): DVKVTQSSRYLVKRTGEKVFLECVQDMDHENMFWYRQDPGLGLRLIYFSYDVKMKEKGDIPEGYSVSREKKERFSLILESASTNQTSMYLCATYLTGTIAADTQYFGPGTRLTVL.

This sequence joins TRBV27 and TRBJ2-5; a possible D gene is TRBD1 (7 bases). Germline CDR1 reads MNHEY; CDR2 reads SMNVEV (reference sequence). The CDR3 runs to 13 residues. V was pared by 8 bases and J by 2 bases, with 12 bases between. Written as DNA, the CDR3 is TGTGCCAGCTCGCGGGACAGACAAGAGACCCAGTACTTC. Translating it yields CASSRDRQETQYF.

This clone was seen just once. This sequence joins TRBV4-2 and TRBJ1-5; 7 bases fit TRBD1. The CDR3 covers 15 residues. V shed 1 base, J shed 4 bases, and the junction held 4 bases outside the gene matches. Germline values: CDR1 LGHNA, CDR2 YNFKEQ. The CDR3 reads CASSQGGRGNQPQHF. CDR3 coding DNA: TGTGCCAGCAGCCAAGGCGGCAGGGGGAATCAGCCCCAGCATTTT.

CDR3 DNA sequence: TGTGCCAGCAGCTCCTCGGGGGGATCCTTTGGGAATGAGCAGTTCTTC. This sequence encodes CASSSSGGSFGNEQFF. The V call is TRBV7-2, the J call TRBJ2-1, with 7 nucleotides matching TRBD2. The CDR3 runs to 16 residues. CDR1 and CDR2 (germline): SGHTA, FQGNSA. Trimming cost V 4 bases and J 7 bases; bases outside gene matches: 13.

This chain joins TRBV27 and TRBJ2-7; 9 nucleotides align to TRBD1. The CDR3 covers 19 residues. CDR1 is MNHEY and CDR2 is SMNVEV in the germline V gene (reference sequence). The junction had 16 bases not matched to a gene; V was cut back by 4 bases and J by 0 bases. DNA for the CDR3: TGTGCCAGCAGTTCCGGACAGGGGAAATTAGAATCCCTCTCCTACGAGCAGTACTTC. Amino acid sequence: CASSSGQGKLESLSYEQYF.

This chain connects TRBV19 to TRBJ1-3; 11 positions agree with TRBD1. CDR1 is LNHDA and CDR2 is SQIVND in the germline V gene (reference sequence). The CDR3 spans 15 residues. With 2 bases clipped from V and 8 bases from J, the junction kept 5 bases outside the gene matches. The CDR3 coding sequence is TGTGCCAGTAGTATACCCGGACAGGGGGCATACACCATATATTTT. This codes for CASSIPGQGAYTIYF.

A single count supports this clone. J is TRBJ1-1 and V is TRBV29-1; possible D gene TRBD1, 6 bases. In germline, CDR1 is SQVTM, CDR2 ANQGSEA. This CDR3 comprises 14 residues. V shed 6 bases and J shed 8 bases, with 22 bases lying between them. CDR3 amino acids: CSVVAPLQGREAFF. The CDR3 DNA reads as TGCAGCGTGGTAGCGCCACTACAGGGTCGGGAAGCTTTCTTT.

This clone has only one observation. This chain uses TRBV6-5 with TRBJ2-3; 9 bases are shared with TRBD1. V gave up 5 bases and J gave up 3 bases; unmatched junction bases: 6. CDR1 and CDR2 from the germline V gene are MNHEY and SVGAGI. CDR3 length: 15 residues. CDR3 sequence (DNA): TGTGCCAGCAGTCCGGACAGGGGAGGTACAGATACGCAGTATTTT. It translates to CASSPDRGGTDTQYF.

This rearrangement joins TRBV28 to TRBJ1-5, with 9 bases lining up with TRBD1. V shed 3 bases, J shed 7 bases, and the junction held 13 bases outside the gene matches. This CDR3 has 17 amino acids. Germline lookup yields CDR1 MDHEN and CDR2 SYDVKM. CDR3 loop: CASSFLDRGIGEQPQHF. The DNA of the CDR3 is TGTGCCAGCAGTTTTTTGGACAGGGGAATCGGAGAACAGCCCCAGCATTTT.

In its sample, this clone was seen a few times. The rearrangement joins TRBV10-3 to TRBJ1-5; 8 bases agree with TRBD1. Looked up from germline, CDR1 is ENHRY and CDR2 is SYGVKD. The CDR3 contains 17 residues. Trimming cost V 3 bases and J 0 bases; bases outside gene matches: 7. This CDR3 reads CAISDRQGLDSNQPQHF. For the CDR3, the DNA is TGTGCCATCAGTGACCGACAGGGGCTTGATAGCAATCAGCCCCAGCATTTT.

This chain joins TRBV5-1 and TRBJ1-2, with 9 nucleotides matching TRBD1. This CDR3 is built from 13 residues. V lost 4 bases and J lost 9; bases outside the gene matches: 7. Germline values: CDR1 SGHRS, CDR2 YFSETQ. In DNA, the CDR3 is TGCGCCAGCAGCGGGGACAGGGCTATTAGCTACACCTTC. Translation gives CASSGDRAISYTF.

This chain joins TRBV19 and TRBJ1-1; no clear D gene. CDR3 size: 15 residues. The germline V gene has CDR1 LNHDA and CDR2 SQIVND (reference sequence). V was trimmed by 0 bases and J by 5 bases, leaving 13 bases between them. The CDR3, as DNA: TGTGCCAGTAGTATAGACCCCCTCCCCGGGACTGAAGCTTTCTTT. Amino acids: CASSIDPLPGTEAFF.

The chain carries TRBV7-9 and TRBJ2-7; 9 bases fit TRBD1. Germline values: CDR1 SEHNR, CDR2 FQNEAQ (reference sequence). J was trimmed by 7 bases and V by 6 bases; bases with no gene match: 19. The CDR3 is 17 residues long. CDR3 sequence reads: CASSLIFVPGQGGEQYF. The CDR3 nucleotides read TGTGCCAGCAGTCTCATCTTCGTCCCGGGACAGGGCGGGGAGCAGTACTTC.

With respect to this clone: Germline and junction disagree at one end, which may indicate a read error. The rearrangement joins TRBV7-7 to TRBJ1-5; D remains unclear. The CDR3 is 13 residues long. Germline V CDR1 and CDR2: SSHAT, FNYEAQ (reference sequence). CDR3 residues: CASSLGYNQPQHF. CDR3 sequence (DNA): TGTGCTAGCAGCTTAGGCTACAATCAGCCCCAGCATTTT.

This chain joins TRBV28 and TRBJ2-1; tentative D call: TRBD2 (6 bases). This CDR3 is built from 12 residues. CDR1 is MDHEN, CDR2 SYDVKM, per germline. Trimming shortened V by 1 base and J by 15 bases, and 13 bases separated the two germline ends. The CDR3 region is CASSLSGEVWFF. CDR3 DNA sequence: TGTGCCAGCAGTTTATCGGGAGAAGTTTGGTTCTTC.

The J gene is TRBJ2-5, the V gene TRBV30; 7 nucleotides align to TRBD1. The CDR3 has 14 residues. V lost 3 bases and J lost 4; bases outside the gene matches: 8. CDR1 and CDR2 (germline): GTSNPN, SVGIG (reference sequence). CDR3 nucleotides: TGTGCCTGGAGCCCCTTGGCAGGGGGAGAGACCCAGTACTTC. Translating it yields CAWSPLAGGETQYF.

This sequence joins TRBV9 and TRBJ1-2, with a weak D call TRBD1 (6 bases). The CDR3 sequence is 16 residues long. The germline V gene has CDR1 SGDLS and CDR2 YYNGEE. The V gene lost 0 bases and the J gene lost 2 bases, with 14 bases spanning the gap. For the CDR3, the DNA is TGTGCCAGCAGCGTAGAGGGGTCAGGGGCGAACTATGGCTACACCTTC. It encodes CASSVEGSGANYGYTF.

The chain couples TRBV11-3 to TRBJ2-1; D is perhaps TRBD1 (6 bases). V was clipped by 1 base and J by 6 bases, with 13 bases between them. CDR1 and CDR2 from the germline V gene are SGHNT and YENEEA. CDR3 length equals 15 residues. In DNA form, the CDR3 reads TGTGCCAGCAGCTTAGGGCTTTTCAGGGGCAATGAGCAGTTCTTC. This sequence encodes CASSLGLFRGNEQFF.